The 32 T cell receptor beta chains below were found in one sample sequenced in a study of radiotherapy plus CTLA-4 blockade in lung cancer. Assay: immunoSEQ multiplex PCR; the TCRdb copy retains only in-frame clones and omits some. The table records some 66,000 clones, about four fifths of them present only once. The sample here was peripheral blood, taken from a patient treated with radiotherapy plus ipilimumab. These receptors were obtained from a human donor with non-small cell lung cancer who had a partial response to radiotherapy plus ipilimumab.

This clone was seen a handful of times. V and J are TRBV7-8 and TRBJ2-6; 7 positions agree with TRBD1. The CDR3 has 22 residues. Germline-derived CDR1 and CDR2 are SGHVS and FQNEAQ. V lost 1 base to trimming and J lost 0 bases; unmatched junction nucleotides: 18. The CDR3 spells CASSLDRSGYRDRASGANVLTF. For the CDR3, the DNA is TGTGCCAGCAGCTTAGATCGATCGGGTTACAGGGACAGAGCCTCTGGGGCCAACGTCCTGACTTTC. Drawing the rest from reference TRBV7-8 and TRBJ2-6, the complete variable domain is GAGVSQSPRYKVAKRGQDVALRCDPISGHVSLFWYQQALGQGPEFLTYFQNEAQLDKSGLPSDRFFAERPEGSVSTLKIQRTQQEDSAVYLCASSLDRSGYRDRASGANVLTFGAGSRLTVL.

This chain's CDR3 is CASSYGADTGELFF. In DNA form, the CDR3 reads TGTGCCAGCAGTTATGGGGCAGACACCGGGGAGCTGTTTTTT. J is TRBJ2-2 and V is TRBV27; tentatively, D is TRBD1 (5 bases). The V gene's germline CDR1 is MNHEY and CDR2 SMNVEV (reference sequence). The CDR3 is made up of 14 amino acids. The germline V and J ends were trimmed by 4 bases and 3 bases, with 9 bases remaining between them.

This clone was counted only a few times. The V gene is TRBV5-4, the J gene TRBJ2-4, with 9 nucleotides matching TRBD1. The CDR3 is made up of 13 amino acids. Germline V gene sequence: CDR1 SGHNT, CDR2 YYREEE (reference sequence). The ends lost 4 bases at V and 11 bases at J; junction bases unmatched: 7. CDR3 nucleotide sequence: TGTGCCAGCAGCCTCGATGGGACAGGGTTTCAGTACTTC. Translating gives CASSLDGTGFQYF. The complete variable domain, with remaining parts taken from reference TRBV5-4 and TRBJ2-4, reads ETGVTQSPTHLIKTRGQQVTLRCSSQSGHNTVSWYQQALGQGPQFIFQYYREEENGRGNFPPRFSGLQFPNYSSELNVNALELDDSALYLCASSLDGTGFQYFGAGTRLSVL.

The chain joins TRBV20-1 to TRBJ2-4; no clear D gene. This CDR3 has 10 residues. Trimming cost V 6 bases and J 5 bases, with 5 bases left between them. Germline V CDR1 and CDR2: DFQATT, SNEGSKA (reference sequence). The CDR3 here is CSAVENIQYF. The CDR3 DNA sequence: TGCAGTGCCGTTGAAAACATTCAGTACTTC.

The chain employs TRBV29-1 and TRBJ1-4, with 8 bases matching TRBD1. The CDR3 has 23 residues. Trimming removed 6 bases from V and 5 bases from J; junction bases left unmatched: 35. Germline V gene lookup returns CDR1 SQVTM and CDR2 ANQGSEA. Here the CDR3 reads CSVTVPGQAPKIQPPRQNEKLFF. In DNA, the CDR3 is TGCAGCGTCACGGTACCGGGACAGGCCCCCAAAATTCAACCACCTCGTCAAAATGAAAAACTGTTTTTT.

This sequence joins TRBV28 and TRBJ1-2; 8 bases line up with TRBD1. Looked up from germline, CDR1 is MDHEN and CDR2 is SYDVKM. After removal of 3 bases from V and 3 bases from J, the junction contained 3 bases not matched to a gene. The CDR3 is 14 amino acids. The CDR3 sequence is CASSFAGGDYGYTF. CDR3 nucleotides: TGTGCCAGCAGTTTCGCAGGGGGCGACTATGGCTACACCTTC.

The chain carries TRBV14 and TRBJ2-5, with 9 bases identical to TRBD2. After removal of 1 base from V and 2 bases from J, the junction contained 5 bases not matched to a gene. The CDR3 spans 16 residues. Germline assignment: CDR1 SGHDN and CDR2 FVKESK. The CDR3 protein is CASSQVRTSAQETQYF. For the CDR3, the DNA is TGTGCCAGCAGCCAAGTCCGGACTAGCGCTCAAGAGACCCAGTACTTC.

V and J are TRBV14 and TRBJ2-1; 8 positions match TRBD2. Germline V CDR1 and CDR2: SGHDN, FVKESK. V dropped 0 bases and J dropped 6; count of bases not matched to a gene: 10. The CDR3 is made up of 17 amino acids. CDR3 amino acids: CASSQDRLAGILNEQFF. As DNA, the CDR3 is TGTGCCAGCAGCCAAGATCGGCTAGCGGGTATCCTCAATGAGCAGTTCTTC.

The chain is built from TRBV28 and TRBJ1-2; the D gene is possibly TRBD1 (5 bases). V lost 5 bases and J lost 4, with 17 bases in between. There are 15 residues in the CDR3. Germline V lookup: CDR1 MDHEN, CDR2 SYDVKM. The CDR3 spells CASSLRGGGIYGYTF. The DNA for the CDR3 is TGTGCCAGCAGTCTCCGTGGGGGGGGTATCTATGGCTACACCTTC.

In regard to this clone: At the DNA level, this CDR3 is encoded by other sequences in the same sample as well. The genes are TRBV18 and TRBJ2-2; 11 bases agree with TRBD2. Per germline, CDR1 KGHSH and CDR2 LQKENI. V trimming: 4 bases; J trimming: 5 bases; junction bases outside the gene matches: 9. This CDR3 comprises 17 residues. The CDR3 DNA is TGTGCCAGCTCACACGGACTAGCGGGTGCTGGGACCGGGGAGCTGTTTTTT. Protein sequence: CASSHGLAGAGTGELFF.

The chain combines TRBV5-4 with TRBJ2-5, with TRBD1 matching 7 bases. Germline trimming cut 0 bases from V and 5 bases from J; bases unmatched to any gene: 10. The CDR3 has 16 residues. Germline CDR1 SGHNT, CDR2 YYREEE (reference sequence). CDR3 coding DNA: TGTGCCAGCAGCTTGGGACAGGGCAGCTCGCAGGAGACCCAGTACTTC. This encodes CASSLGQGSSQETQYF.

J is TRBJ2-1 and V is TRBV5-1, with 12 bases aligning to TRBD2. The V gene end was trimmed by 5 bases and the J gene end by 8 bases; junction bases not matched to a gene: 5. Germline CDR1 and CDR2: SGHRS and YFSETQ. The CDR3 is made up of 14 amino acids. The DNA for the CDR3 is TGCGCCAGCAGGGAACTAGCGGGAGGCTATGAGCAGTTCTTC. Translated, it gives CASRELAGGYEQFF.

The gene calls are TRBV27 and TRBJ1-1; D uncertain. The germline V gene has CDR1 MNHEY and CDR2 SMNVEV (reference sequence). This CDR3 contains 12 residues. Trimming removed 10 bases at V and 1 base at J, with 10 bases between. The CDR3 coding sequence is TGTGCCACCCACCGAGGGAACACTGAAGCTTTCTTT. Encoded protein: CATHRGNTEAFF.

CDR3 sequence (DNA): TGTGCCAGCAGTCCTAACCAAGAGACCCAGTACTTC. Residues: CASSPNQETQYF. This chain links TRBV28 with TRBJ2-5; D ambiguous. This CDR3 has 12 amino acids. Between the trimmed V and J ends, which lost 5 bases and 0 bases, there was a span of 4 bases. Germline V gene data show CDR1 as MDHEN and CDR2 as SYDVKM.

The chain carries TRBV5-1 and TRBJ1-2; TRBD1 aligns across 9 bases. The CDR3 extends over 14 amino acids. J gave up 5 bases and V 4 bases, and 6 bases lay outside the gene matches. From germline, CDR1 is SGHRS and CDR2 YFSETQ. CDR3 region: CASSGWTGEYGYTF. CDR3 bases: TGCGCCAGCAGCGGATGGACAGGGGAATATGGCTACACCTTC.

This clone showed up just a few times. This chain links TRBV29-1 with TRBJ1-1; no reliable D call. V gave up 5 bases and J gave up 2 bases, with 6 bases separating them. The CDR3 length is 11 residues. Germline V gene sequence: CDR1 SQVTM, CDR2 ANQGSEA. Here the CDR3 DNA reads TGCAGCGTTTCAGTCAACACTGAAGCTTTCTTT. This encodes CSVSVNTEAFF.

The chain employs TRBV5-5 and TRBJ2-5; TRBD2 might be the D (6 bases). The CDR3 loop spans 13 amino acids. The V gene lost 3 bases and the J gene lost 4 bases, with 10 bases spanning the gap. The germline V gene encodes CDR1 SGHKS and CDR2 YYEKEE (reference sequence). The CDR3: CASSSGGGETQYF. CDR3 bases: TGTGCCAGCAGCTCCGGGGGAGGAGAGACCCAGTACTTC.

V and J are TRBV21-1 and TRBJ1-1; TRBD1, the table's D call, lacks a check against the DNA. TRBV21-1 is described as a pseudogene. The CDR3 is 13 amino acids. The CDR3 DNA reads as TGTGCCACCAAGACAGGGGGCACCACTGAAGCTTTCTTT. This sequence encodes CATKTGGTTEAFF.

The chain employs TRBV9 and TRBJ2-2; 14 nucleotides match TRBD2. Per germline, CDR1 SGDLS and CDR2 YYNGEE. The CDR3 spans 17 residues. V shed 4 bases and J 8 bases; nucleotides not matched to a gene: 10. The CDR3 DNA reads as TGTGCCAGCAGCCTCCAGGGACTAGCGGGAGTTTCTGGGGAGCTGTTTTTT. Its protein product is CASSLQGLAGVSGELFF.

The V call is TRBV5-4, the J call TRBJ2-5; weak D call: TRBD2 (6 bases). From germline, CDR1 is SGHNT and CDR2 YYREEE (reference sequence). Trimming removed 4 bases at V and 5 bases at J, with 18 bases between. The CDR3 has 15 amino acids. CDR3 amino acids: CASSRGGPEGETQYF. The CDR3 DNA sequence: TGTGCCAGCAGCCGGGGAGGACCCGAGGGGGAGACCCAGTACTTC.

The CDR3 bases are TGTGCCAGCAGCCGTAATAGCGGGAGCCGGAACTACAATGAGCAGTTCTTC. This translates into CASSRNSGSRNYNEQFF. The chain is built from TRBV7-3 and TRBJ2-1; 9 nucleotides agree with TRBD2. This CDR3 has 17 residues. The V gene's germline CDR1 is SGHTA and CDR2 FQGTGA. J lost 3 bases, V lost 5 bases, and 11 bases had no gene match.

This chain uses TRBV7-6 with TRBJ2-5; D may be TRBD1 (5 bases). The V end was cut by 3 bases, the J end by 11 bases, with 19 bases between. The CDR3 runs 14 residues. Germline V lookup: CDR1 SGHVS, CDR2 FNYEAQ. The CDR3 nucleotides are TGTGCCAGCAGCTTGAGGTGGGGCCCAGAGGAGCAGTACTTC. Its protein product is CASSLRWGPEEQYF.

The rearrangement joins TRBV11-3 to TRBJ2-2; possibly TRBD2 for D (6 bases). Between the trimmed V and J ends, which lost 5 bases and 2 bases, there was a span of 21 bases. Germline V gene data show CDR1 as SGHNT and CDR2 as YENEEA. This CDR3 spans 18 amino acids. The CDR3 protein is CASSPGGGARGNTGELFF. CDR3 nucleotide sequence: TGTGCCAGCAGCCCCGGGGGTGGGGCGAGGGGTAACACCGGGGAGCTGTTTTTT.

V usage is TRBV13 and J usage is TRBJ2-7, with a weak D call TRBD2 (5 bases). Looked up from germline, CDR1 is PRHDT and CDR2 is FYEKMQ (reference sequence). V was clipped by 2 bases and J by 5 bases, with 16 bases between them. CDR3 length equals 15 residues. The CDR3 nucleotides are TGTGCCAGCAGCTTAAGGAGACGGGGAGTGCACGAGCAGTACTTC. Translated: CASSLRRRGVHEQYF.

This clone came up a few times. The V gene is TRBV2, the J gene TRBJ2-7; 7 bases map to TRBD1. From germline, CDR1 is SNHLY and CDR2 FYNNEI. CDR3 size: 14 residues. Unmatched junction bases numbered 5, after V lost 4 bases and J lost 2 bases. The DNA for the CDR3 is TGTGCCAGCAGTGGGGGGACAGACCCCTACGAGCAGTACTTC. This translates into CASSGGTDPYEQYF.

V is TRBV5-8 and J is TRBJ2-3, with a weak D call TRBD1 (5 bases). There are 15 residues in the CDR3. The germline gives CDR1 SGHTS, CDR2 YDEGEE. V was clipped by 0 bases and J by 5 bases, with 13 bases between them. DNA for the CDR3: TGTGCCAGCAGCTTGGAGTCAGGGTGGGAAGATACGCAGTATTTT. Protein product: CASSLESGWEDTQYF.

V is TRBV10-3 and J is TRBJ2-7; 9 bases align to TRBD2. From germline, CDR1 is ENHRY and CDR2 SYGVKD. Losses at the gene ends were 0 bases for V and 7 bases for J; bases not matched to a gene: 7. This CDR3 contains 15 residues. The CDR3 is CAISESEREEEEQYF. The CDR3 coding sequence is TGTGCCATCAGTGAGTCCGAGCGGGAGGAGGAAGAGCAGTACTTC.

V is TRBV18 and J is TRBJ2-7; 7 nucleotides align to TRBD2. After removal of 3 bases from V and 6 bases from J, the junction contained 11 bases not matched to a gene. This CDR3 is 15 amino acids long. Germline V lookup: CDR1 KGHSH, CDR2 LQKENI. Here the CDR3 reads CASSPDRTSSREQYF. The DNA of the CDR3 is TGTGCCAGCTCACCCGACCGGACTAGTTCACGCGAGCAGTACTTC.

V is TRBV7-6 and J is TRBJ2-2; D is unresolved. The V end lost 1 base, the J end lost 4 bases, and 10 bases lay between the germline ends. The CDR3 is 15 residues long. The germline V gene has CDR1 SGHVS and CDR2 FNYEAQ. CDR3 loop: CASSLESRPTGELFF. In DNA form, the CDR3 reads TGTGCCAGCAGCTTAGAATCCAGGCCCACCGGGGAGCTGTTTTTT.

V is TRBV10-2 and J is TRBJ1-4, with 8 bases that match TRBD1. J was trimmed by 0 bases and V by 9 bases; bases with no gene match: 12. The germline CDR1 and CDR2 sequences are WSHSY and SAAADI. CDR3 length: 17 amino acids. CDR3 in amino acids: CASSRGLEGATNEKLFF. CDR3 nucleotides: TGCGCCAGTAGCAGGGGGCTTGAAGGGGCAACTAATGAAAAACTGTTTTTT.

The genes are TRBV19 and TRBJ1-5; TRBD1 agrees at 8 bases. Looked up from germline, CDR1 is LNHDA and CDR2 is SQIVND (reference sequence). V was pared by 5 bases and J by 5 bases, with 8 bases of the junction left unmatched. This CDR3 is 15 amino acids long. The CDR3 DNA follows: TGTGCCAGTAGTTCTCGGCAGGGGGCGGATCAGCCCCAGCATTTT. Encoded protein: CASSSRQGADQPQHF.

The chain combines TRBV28 with TRBJ1-4; TRBD1 is a possible D gene (5 bases). Germline CDR1 and CDR2: MDHEN and SYDVKM. V shed 7 bases and J shed 4 bases, with 19 bases lying between them. The CDR3 has 16 residues. CDR3 DNA: TGTGCCAGCACTCTGGGGGGGAATCGCCGTAATGAAAAACTGTTTTTT. It codes for CASTLGGNRRNEKLFF.